Below are 20 T cell receptor beta chains sequenced from a single sample in a study of T-cell reconstitution after alpha-beta-depleted transplantation in children. Preparing the TCRbeta library involved the use of unique molecular identifiers. One entry per CDR3 protein results from TCRdb running MiXCR on the PCR reads. The data hold some 200,000 distinct CDR3 sequences, with roughly 14% observed a single time. Sequenced material: PBMCs from the stem cell graft donor, taken from the stem cell graft. These receptors all stem from a human donor who donated a stem cell graft to a child with acute lymphoblastic leukemia.

This clonotype appeared many times. The rearrangement uses TRBV10-3 and TRBJ1-2; D perhaps matches TRBD1 (6 bases). The CDR3 contains 13 residues. Trimming shortened V by 4 bases and J by 8 bases, and 14 bases separated the two germline ends. Germline CDR1 reads ENHRY; CDR2 reads SYGVKD. CDR3 residues: CAISVRTDLGYTF. The CDR3 bases are TGTGCCATCAGTGTTAGGACAGACTTAGGCTACACCTTC.

In this sample, this clonotype turned up many times. The chain joins TRBV20-1 to TRBJ1-5; 7 positions agree with TRBD1. The CDR3 is 14 residues long. From germline, CDR1 is DFQATT and CDR2 SNEGSKA (reference sequence). J lost 0 bases, V lost 6 bases, and 5 bases had no gene match. In DNA form, the CDR3 reads TGCAGTGCAAGGGACAGAAATAGCAATCAGCCCCAGCATTTT. It codes for CSARDRNSNQPQHF.

This clonotype was detected many times. This sequence joins TRBV12-3 or TRBV12-4 and TRBJ1-2; D is perhaps TRBD1 (6 bases). Trimming shortened V by 10 bases and J by 4 bases, and 22 bases separated the two germline ends. The CDR3 contains 15 residues. The CDR3 protein is CAIKTGGRGFYGYTF. CDR3 DNA: TGTGCCATCAAAACTGGGGGTAGGGGGTTCTATGGCTACACCTTC.

This clonotype was counted at least ten times. The chain combines TRBV4-2 with TRBJ2-2, with TRBD1 identical over 9 bases. V dropped 6 bases and J dropped 1; count of bases not matched to a gene: 6. Germline CDR1 and CDR2: LGHNA and YNFKEQ. The CDR3 length is 16 residues. The CDR3 sequence is CASRLTGGENTGELFF. DNA of the CDR3: TGTGCCAGCAGGCTTACAGGGGGCGAGAACACCGGGGAGCTGTTTTTT.

This clonotype was observed many times. CDR3 sequence (DNA): TGCGCCAGCAGCTGGGCCCCCGGGAAAGACACTGAAGCTTTCTTT. Translating it yields CASSWAPGKDTEAFF. The chain couples TRBV5-1 to TRBJ1-1; no clear D gene. Germline V lookup: CDR1 SGHRS, CDR2 YFSETQ. Trimming shortened V by 3 bases and J by 3 bases, and 15 bases separated the two germline ends. The CDR3 covers 15 residues.

This clonotype was recorded a few times. The chain is built from TRBV5-1 and TRBJ2-7, with 9 bases matching TRBD2. CDR3 size: 18 residues. The V and J ends lost 6 bases and 4 bases, in that order; junction bases with no gene match: 20. Germline-derived CDR1 and CDR2 are SGHRS and YFSETQ. DNA of the CDR3: TGCGCCAGCATGGAGGGGGGGCCGTTAGCGGGAGCAGCTTACGAGCAGTACTTC. Amino acid sequence: CASMEGGPLAGAAYEQYF. Variable domain in full (rest from reference TRBV5-1 and TRBJ2-7): KAGVTQTPRYLIKTRGQQVTLSCSPISGHRSVSWYQQTPGQGLQFLFEYFSETQRNKGNFPGRFSGRQFSNSRSEMNVSTLELGDSALYLCASMEGGPLAGAAYEQYFGPGTRLTVT.

This clonotype has ten or more counts. The V call is TRBV5-1, the J call TRBJ2-1, with D uncertain. Trimming left V 1 base short and J 9 bases short, with 11 bases between. Germline V CDR1 and CDR2: SGHRS, YFSETQ. This CDR3 has 13 amino acids. The CDR3 spells CASSLTGQTEQFF. The CDR3 DNA is TGCGCCAGCAGCTTGACCGGGCAGACTGAGCAGTTCTTC.

This clonotype was picked up many times. This chain joins TRBV7-8 and TRBJ2-2, with D perhaps matching TRBD1 (6 bases). V lost 5 bases and J 4 bases, leaving 20 bases between the germline ends. Germline V lookup: CDR1 SGHVS, CDR2 FQNEAQ. This CDR3 is 17 amino acids long. The CDR3 bases are TGTGCCAGCAGCAAAACCCCCCAGACAGGCTTCACCGGGGAGCTGTTTTTT. It is translated as CASSKTPQTGFTGELFF.

This clonotype showed up many times. The rearrangement uses TRBV20-1 and TRBJ2-3; 11 bases are shared with TRBD2. The germline gives CDR1 DFQATT, CDR2 SNEGSKA (reference sequence). V shed 1 base and J 6 bases; nucleotides not matched to a gene: 12. The CDR3 has 17 residues. CDR3: CSARALDTSGSFDTQYF. CDR3 DNA sequence: TGCAGTGCTAGAGCCCTAGACACTAGCGGGAGTTTTGATACGCAGTATTTT.

This clonotype was counted at least ten times. V and J are TRBV11-2 and TRBJ2-1; 7 bases align to TRBD2. The CDR3 runs to 15 residues. The trim removed 1 base at V and 8 bases at J, leaving 8 bases unmatched. Germline V gene data show CDR1 as SGHAT and CDR2 as FQNNGV. The CDR3: CASSLVGGRIDEQFF. In nucleotides, the CDR3 is TGTGCCAGCAGCTTAGTTGGCGGGAGAATAGATGAGCAGTTCTTC.

This clonotype appeared many times. The chain combines TRBV5-1 with TRBJ2-5, with a possible D match to TRBD2 (5 bases). Germline CDR1 reads SGHRS; CDR2 reads YFSETQ. Trimming removed 6 bases at V and 2 bases at J, with 11 bases between. CDR3 size: 13 residues. DNA of the CDR3: TGCGCCAGCAAGGTCCAGCGGCAAGAGACCCAGTACTTC. Amino acid sequence: CASKVQRQETQYF.

This clonotype showed up many times. The chain is built from TRBV7-2 and TRBJ2-3, with TRBD1 identical over 7 bases. The germline gives CDR1 SGHTA, CDR2 FQGNSA. V shed 3 bases, J shed 0 bases, and the junction held 9 bases outside the gene matches. The CDR3 has 17 residues. The CDR3 bases are TGTGCCAGCAGCTTCCCACTGACAGGGCCGAGCACAGATACGCAGTATTTT. Translating gives CASSFPLTGPSTDTQYF.

For this clonotype: A much larger clonotype is one base distant, so this may be a read error. This chain uses TRBV9 with TRBJ2-1; no definite D call. This CDR3 is 15 amino acids long. The germline CDR1 and CDR2 sequences are SGDLS and YYNGEE. The CDR3 sequence: CASSHTPGYGNEQLF. CDR3 coding DNA: TGTGCCAGCAGCCATACCCCAGGTTATGGCAATGAGCAGTTGTTC.

This clonotype was counted at least ten times. The chain links TRBV27 to TRBJ2-1, with 11 nucleotides matching TRBD2. The CDR3 is 16 amino acids. Trimming at V came to 2 bases and at J to 2 bases, leaving 2 bases not matched to a gene. Germline V gives CDR1 MNHEY, CDR2 SMNVEV (reference sequence). CDR3 DNA: TGTGCCAGCAGTTTACGGGGACTAGCGGCCTACAATGAGCAGTTCTTC. Protein product: CASSLRGLAAYNEQFF.

This clonotype was recorded a few times. The chain carries TRBV28 and TRBJ2-7, with D perhaps matching TRBD1 (5 bases). V lost 6 bases and J lost 7, with 25 bases in between. This CDR3 has 16 residues. Germline CDR1 and CDR2: MDHEN and SYDVKM. Written as DNA, the CDR3 is TGTGCCAGCAGGCCCTCTGGTCAGGGATACTTGAGGGAGCAGTACTTC. It encodes CASRPSGQGYLREQYF. Combining the CDR3 with reference TRBV28 and TRBJ2-7 gives the whole variable domain DVKVTQSSRYLVKRTGEKVFLECVQDMDHENMFWYRQDPGLGLRLIYFSYDVKMKEKGDIPEGYSVSREKKERFSLILESASTNQTSMYLCASRPSGQGYLREQYFGPGTRLTVT.

This clonotype has a count of ten or more. The rearrangement joins TRBV4-1 to TRBJ2-7, with TRBD2 as a possible D gene (7 bases). Germline CDR1 is MGHRA and CDR2 is YSYEKL. The CDR3 length is 16 residues. Trimming cost V 0 bases and J 3 bases, with 15 bases left between them. The CDR3, as DNA: TGCGCCAGCAGCCAAGATCTGAGCGGGACACACTACGAGCAGTACTTC. Protein sequence: CASSQDLSGTHYEQYF.

This sequence joins TRBV11-2 and TRBJ2-1; 7 bases line up with TRBD2. The V and J ends lost 5 bases and 8 bases, in that order; junction bases with no gene match: 6. The V gene's germline CDR1 is SGHAT and CDR2 FQNNGV. The CDR3 loop spans 13 amino acids. CDR3 nucleotides: TGTGCCAGCAGCCTACGACTAGCCTATGAGCAGTTCTTC. Encoded protein: CASSLRLAYEQFF.

The CDR3 bases are TGTGCCAGCAGTCGTCGACAGGGCATCGGGGAGCTGTTTTTT. Translated, it gives CASSRRQGIGELFF. V and J are TRBV12-3 or TRBV12-4 and TRBJ2-2, with 7 bases identical to TRBD1. V dropped 5 bases and J dropped 7; count of bases not matched to a gene: 7. The CDR3 is 14 amino acids.

This clonotype was observed many times. The chain uses TRBV7-9 and TRBJ2-3, with a possible D match to TRBD1 (6 bases). Germline V lookup: CDR1 SEHNR, CDR2 FQNEAQ (reference sequence). Trimming stripped 7 bases from V and 1 base from J, with 12 bases between. There are 14 residues in the CDR3. The CDR3 loop is CASMGHLGTDTQYF. In nucleotides, the CDR3 is TGTGCCAGCATGGGACATCTAGGCACAGATACGCAGTATTTT.

This clonotype appeared many times. The chain carries TRBV5-1 and TRBJ2-6; D gene ambiguous. The germline gives CDR1 SGHRS, CDR2 YFSETQ. This CDR3 comprises 16 residues. V was pared by 4 bases and J by 4 bases, with 15 bases between. This CDR3 reads CASSQTLGTGANVLTF. As DNA, the CDR3 is TGCGCCAGCAGCCAGACCTTGGGTACCGGGGCCAACGTCCTGACTTTC.